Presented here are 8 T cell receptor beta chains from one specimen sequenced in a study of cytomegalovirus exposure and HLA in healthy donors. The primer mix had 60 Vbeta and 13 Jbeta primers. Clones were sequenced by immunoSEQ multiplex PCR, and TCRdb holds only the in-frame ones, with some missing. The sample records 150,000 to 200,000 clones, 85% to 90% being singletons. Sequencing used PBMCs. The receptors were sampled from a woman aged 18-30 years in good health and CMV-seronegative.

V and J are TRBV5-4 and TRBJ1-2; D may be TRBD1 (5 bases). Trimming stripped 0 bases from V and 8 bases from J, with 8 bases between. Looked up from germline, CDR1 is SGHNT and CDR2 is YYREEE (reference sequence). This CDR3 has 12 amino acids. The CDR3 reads CASSLGQGGYTF. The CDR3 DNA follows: TGTGCCAGCAGCTTGGGGCAGGGAGGCTACACCTTC. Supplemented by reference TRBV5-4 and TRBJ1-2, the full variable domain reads ETGVTQSPTHLIKTRGQQVTLRCSSQSGHNTVSWYQQALGQGPQFIFQYYREEENGRGNFPPRFSGLQFPNYSSELNVNALELDDSALYLCASSLGQGGYTFGSGTRLTVV.

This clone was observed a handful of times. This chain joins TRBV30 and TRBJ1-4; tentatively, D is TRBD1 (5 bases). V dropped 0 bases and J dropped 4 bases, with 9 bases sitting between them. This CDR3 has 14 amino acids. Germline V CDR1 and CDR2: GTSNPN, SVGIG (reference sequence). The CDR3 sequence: CAWSVAGNNEKLFF. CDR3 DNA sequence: TGTGCCTGGAGTGTGGCAGGGAATAATGAAAAACTGTTTTTT. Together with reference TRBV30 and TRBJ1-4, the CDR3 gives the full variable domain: SQTIHQWPATLVQPVGSPLSLECTVEGTSNPNLYWYRQAAGRGLQLLFYSVGIGQISSEVPQNLSASRPQDRQFILSSKKLLLSDSGFYLCAWSVAGNNEKLFFGSGTQLSVL.

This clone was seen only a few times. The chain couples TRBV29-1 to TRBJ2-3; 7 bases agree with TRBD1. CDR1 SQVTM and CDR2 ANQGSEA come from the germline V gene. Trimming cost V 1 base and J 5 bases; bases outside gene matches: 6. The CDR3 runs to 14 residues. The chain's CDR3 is CSVEGKYRGDTQYF. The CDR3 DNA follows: TGCAGCGTTGAAGGGAAGTACAGGGGAGATACGCAGTATTTT.

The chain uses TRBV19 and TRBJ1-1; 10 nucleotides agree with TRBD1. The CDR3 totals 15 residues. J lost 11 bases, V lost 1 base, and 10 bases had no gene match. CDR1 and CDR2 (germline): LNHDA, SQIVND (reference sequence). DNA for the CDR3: TGTGCCAGTAGTATAGGCCCCGACAGGGGGCTCGGGGCTTTCTTT. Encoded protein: CASSIGPDRGLGAFF.

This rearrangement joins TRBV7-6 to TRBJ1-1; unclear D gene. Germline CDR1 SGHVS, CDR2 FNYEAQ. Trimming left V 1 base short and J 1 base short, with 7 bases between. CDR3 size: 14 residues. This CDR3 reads CASSLGAGNTEAFF. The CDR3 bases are TGTGCCAGCAGCTTAGGGGCGGGGAACACTGAAGCTTTCTTT.

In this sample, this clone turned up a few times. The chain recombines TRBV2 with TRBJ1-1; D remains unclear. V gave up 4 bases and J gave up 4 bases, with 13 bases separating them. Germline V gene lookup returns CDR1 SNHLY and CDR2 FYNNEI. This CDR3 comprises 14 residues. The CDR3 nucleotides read TGTGCCAGCAGTGGCAGCGGGGTCGGCACTGAAGCTTTCTTT. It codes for CASSGSGVGTEAFF.

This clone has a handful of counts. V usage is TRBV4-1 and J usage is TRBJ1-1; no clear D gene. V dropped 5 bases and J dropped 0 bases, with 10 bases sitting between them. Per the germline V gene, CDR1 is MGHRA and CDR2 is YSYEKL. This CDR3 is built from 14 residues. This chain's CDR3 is CASSFGLMNTEAFF. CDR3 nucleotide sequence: TGCGCCAGCAGCTTTGGGCTCATGAACACTGAAGCTTTCTTT.

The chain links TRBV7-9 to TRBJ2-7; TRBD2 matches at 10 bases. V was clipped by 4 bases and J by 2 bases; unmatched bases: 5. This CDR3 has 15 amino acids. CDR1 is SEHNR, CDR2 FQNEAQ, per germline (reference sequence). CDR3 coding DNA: TGTGCCAGCAGCTCCGGGACTAGCGCACCCTACGAGCAGTACTTC. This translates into CASSSGTSAPYEQYF.